This TCR beta chain was captured in a study of spatial heterogeneity in lung cancer. Study-level information: The study consistently detected more beta-chain than alpha-chain sequences.

Germline V gene lookup returns CDR1 DFQATT and CDR2 SNEGSKA (reference sequence). The ends were cut back, 1 base at V and 0 bases at J, with 7 bases in the middle. The CDR3 has 14 residues. Every TCR cDNA molecule carried a tag that served as a unique molecular identifier. TCRdb recomputed calls from the 5' RACE reads with MiXCR, one row per CDR3 protein. Counted here are about 82,000 distinct CDR3 sequences, around 13% occurring once; the ten biggest clones make up approximately 4.2%. As to time point: sample taken at primary tumor resection. Unsorted samples of tumor, nontumor lung or frozen PBMC had their whole RNA sequenced. The donor group consisted of over 55 patients who had untreated, early-stage non-small cell lung cancer.

The specimen was PBMCs, collected at surgery. The sequence came from a male donor with early-stage non-small cell lung cancer. V is TRBV20-1 and J is TRBJ2-1, with D perhaps matching TRBD2 (5 bases). CDR3 amino acids: CSARGTGSYNEQFF. The CDR3 DNA follows: TGCAGTGCTAGAGGGACTGGCTCCTACAATGAGCAGTTCTTC.